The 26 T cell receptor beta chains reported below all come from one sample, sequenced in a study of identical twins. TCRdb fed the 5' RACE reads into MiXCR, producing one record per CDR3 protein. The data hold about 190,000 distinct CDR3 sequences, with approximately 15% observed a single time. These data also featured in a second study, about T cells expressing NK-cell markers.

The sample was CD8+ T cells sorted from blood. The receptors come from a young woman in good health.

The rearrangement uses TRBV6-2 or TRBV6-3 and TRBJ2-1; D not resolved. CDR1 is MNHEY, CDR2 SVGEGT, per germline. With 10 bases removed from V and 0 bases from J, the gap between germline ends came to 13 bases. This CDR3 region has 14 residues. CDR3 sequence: CATGRVSSYNEQFF. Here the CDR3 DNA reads TGTGCCACCGGTAGGGTGAGCTCCTACAATGAGCAGTTCTTC.

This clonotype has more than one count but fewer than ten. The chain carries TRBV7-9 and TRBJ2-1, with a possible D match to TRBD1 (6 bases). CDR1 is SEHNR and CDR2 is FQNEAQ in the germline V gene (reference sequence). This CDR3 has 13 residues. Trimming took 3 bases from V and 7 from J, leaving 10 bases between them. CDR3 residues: CASSLGQPNEQFF. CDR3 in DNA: TGTGCCAGCAGCTTGGGACAACCGAATGAGCAGTTCTTC.

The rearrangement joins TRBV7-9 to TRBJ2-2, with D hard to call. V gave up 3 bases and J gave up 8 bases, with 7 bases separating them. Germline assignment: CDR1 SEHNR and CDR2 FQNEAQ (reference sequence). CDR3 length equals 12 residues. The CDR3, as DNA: TGTGCCAGCAGCTTTCTCGAGGGGGAGCTGTTTTTT. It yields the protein CASSFLEGELFF.

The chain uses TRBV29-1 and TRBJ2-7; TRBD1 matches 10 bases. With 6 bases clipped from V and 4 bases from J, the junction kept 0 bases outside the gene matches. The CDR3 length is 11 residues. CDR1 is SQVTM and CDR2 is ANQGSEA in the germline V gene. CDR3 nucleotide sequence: TGCAGCGTGGACAGGGGGTACGAGCAGTACTTC. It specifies CSVDRGYEQYF.

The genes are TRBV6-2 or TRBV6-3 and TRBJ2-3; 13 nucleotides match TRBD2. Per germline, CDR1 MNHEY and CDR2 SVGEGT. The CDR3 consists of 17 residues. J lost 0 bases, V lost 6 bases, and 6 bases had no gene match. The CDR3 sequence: CASSPGTSGKSTDTQYF. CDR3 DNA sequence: TGTGCCAGCAGCCCCGGGACTAGCGGGAAGAGCACAGATACGCAGTATTTT.

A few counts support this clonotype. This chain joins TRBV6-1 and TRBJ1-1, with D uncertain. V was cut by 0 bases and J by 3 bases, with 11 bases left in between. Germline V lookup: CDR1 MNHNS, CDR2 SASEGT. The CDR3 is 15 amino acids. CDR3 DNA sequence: TGTGCCAGCAGTGAAGCGCTTCTAGCCCACACTGAAGCTTTCTTT. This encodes CASSEALLAHTEAFF.

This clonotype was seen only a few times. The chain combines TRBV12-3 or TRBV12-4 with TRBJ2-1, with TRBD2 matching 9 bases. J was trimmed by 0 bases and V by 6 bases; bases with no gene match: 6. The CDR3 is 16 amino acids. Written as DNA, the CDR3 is TGTGCCAGCAGCTTTAGCGGGGGCCACTCCTACAATGAGCAGTTCTTC. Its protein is CASSFSGGHSYNEQFF.

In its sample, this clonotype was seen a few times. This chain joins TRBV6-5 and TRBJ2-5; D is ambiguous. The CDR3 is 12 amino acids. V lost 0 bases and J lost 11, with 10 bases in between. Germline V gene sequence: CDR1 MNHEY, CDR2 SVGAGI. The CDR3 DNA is TGTGCCAGCAGTTACTCGAGCACAGAACAGTACTTC. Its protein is CASSYSSTEQYF.

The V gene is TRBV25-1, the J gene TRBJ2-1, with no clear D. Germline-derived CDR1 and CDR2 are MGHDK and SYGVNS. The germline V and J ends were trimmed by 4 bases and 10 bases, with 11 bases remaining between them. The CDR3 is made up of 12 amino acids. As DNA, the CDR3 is TGTGCCAGCAGTGCCCACTATGACGAGCAGTTCTTC. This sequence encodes CASSAHYDEQFF. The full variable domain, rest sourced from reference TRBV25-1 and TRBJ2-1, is EADIYQTPRYLVIGTGKKITLECSQTMGHDKMYWYQQDPGMELHLIHYSYGVNSTEKGDLSSESTVSRIRTEHFPLTLESARPSHTSQYLCASSAHYDEQFFGPGTRLTVL.

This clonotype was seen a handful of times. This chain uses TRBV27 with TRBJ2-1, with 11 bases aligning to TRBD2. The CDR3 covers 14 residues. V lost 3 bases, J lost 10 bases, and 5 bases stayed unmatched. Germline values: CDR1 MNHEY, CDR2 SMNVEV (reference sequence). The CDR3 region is CASSFLAGGLEQFF. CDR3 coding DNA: TGTGCCAGCAGTTTCCTAGCGGGAGGCTTAGAGCAGTTCTTC.

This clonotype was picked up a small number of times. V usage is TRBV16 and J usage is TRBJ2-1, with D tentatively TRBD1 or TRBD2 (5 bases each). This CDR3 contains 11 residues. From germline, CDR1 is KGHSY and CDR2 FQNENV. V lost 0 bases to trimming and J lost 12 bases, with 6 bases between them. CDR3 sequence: CASSQSGVQFF. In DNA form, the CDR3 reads TGTGCCAGCAGCCAATCGGGGGTGCAGTTCTTC.

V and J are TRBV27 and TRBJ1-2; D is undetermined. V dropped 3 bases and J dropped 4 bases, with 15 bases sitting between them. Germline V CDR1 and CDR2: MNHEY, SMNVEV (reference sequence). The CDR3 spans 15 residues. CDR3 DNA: TGTGCCAGCAGTTTTACCGACATGCGGGGCTATGGCTACACCTTC. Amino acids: CASSFTDMRGYGYTF.

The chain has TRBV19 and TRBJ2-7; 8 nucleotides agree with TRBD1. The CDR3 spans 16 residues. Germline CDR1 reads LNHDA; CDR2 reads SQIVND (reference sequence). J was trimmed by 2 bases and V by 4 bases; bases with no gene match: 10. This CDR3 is CASSRSDRGRTYEQYF. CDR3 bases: TGTGCCAGTAGTAGAAGCGACAGGGGACGAACCTACGAGCAGTACTTC.

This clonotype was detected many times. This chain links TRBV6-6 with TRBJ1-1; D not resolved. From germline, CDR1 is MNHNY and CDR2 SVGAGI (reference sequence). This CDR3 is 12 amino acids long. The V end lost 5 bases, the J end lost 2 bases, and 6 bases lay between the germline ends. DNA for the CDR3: TGTGCCAGCAGTGCGACCAACACTGAAGCTTTCTTT. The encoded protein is CASSATNTEAFF.

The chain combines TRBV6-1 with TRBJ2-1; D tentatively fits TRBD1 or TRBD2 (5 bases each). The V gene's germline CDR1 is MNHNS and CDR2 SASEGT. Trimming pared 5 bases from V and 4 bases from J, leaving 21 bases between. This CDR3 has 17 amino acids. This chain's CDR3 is CASSPSPGRRTYNEQFF. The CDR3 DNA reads TGTGCCAGCAGTCCTTCCCCGGGACGGAGAACTTACAATGAGCAGTTCTTC.

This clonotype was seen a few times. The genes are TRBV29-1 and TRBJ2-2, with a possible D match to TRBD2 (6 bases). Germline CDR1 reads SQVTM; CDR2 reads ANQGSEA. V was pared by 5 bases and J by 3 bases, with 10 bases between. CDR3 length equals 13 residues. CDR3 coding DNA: TGCAGCGTTCGGGGGTCGGACACCGGGGAGCTGTTTTTT. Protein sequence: CSVRGSDTGELFF.

The CDR3 loop reads CASSSGELDTQYF. The CDR3 nucleotides are TGTGCCAGCAGCTCCGGGGAGTTAGATACGCAGTATTTT. The chain joins TRBV7-6 to TRBJ2-3, with D perhaps matching TRBD2 (5 bases). The V end lost 4 bases, the J end lost 5 bases, and 10 bases lay between the germline ends. CDR1 is SGHVS and CDR2 is FNYEAQ in the germline V gene. The CDR3 runs 13 residues.

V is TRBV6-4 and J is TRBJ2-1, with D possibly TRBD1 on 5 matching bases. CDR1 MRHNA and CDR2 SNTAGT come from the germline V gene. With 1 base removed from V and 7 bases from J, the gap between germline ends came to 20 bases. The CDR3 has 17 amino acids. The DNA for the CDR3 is TGTGCCAGCAGTGACTACCCGATTTCCCAGGGTCAAAATGAGCAGTTCTTC. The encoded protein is CASSDYPISQGQNEQFF.

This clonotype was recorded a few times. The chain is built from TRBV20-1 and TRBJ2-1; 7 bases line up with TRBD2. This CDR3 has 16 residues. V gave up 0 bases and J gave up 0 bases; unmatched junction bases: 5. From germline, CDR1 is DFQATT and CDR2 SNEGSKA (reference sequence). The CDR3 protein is CSARDLRESSYNEQFF. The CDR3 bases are TGCAGTGCTAGAGATCTGCGGGAGAGCTCCTACAATGAGCAGTTCTTC.

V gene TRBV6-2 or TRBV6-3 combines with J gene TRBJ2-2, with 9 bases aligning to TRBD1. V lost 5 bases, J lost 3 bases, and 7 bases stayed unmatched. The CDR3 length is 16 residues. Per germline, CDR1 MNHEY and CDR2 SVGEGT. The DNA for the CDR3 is TGTGCCAGCAGTGGGACAGGGAGACGATACACCGGGGAGCTGTTTTTT. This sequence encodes CASSGTGRRYTGELFF.

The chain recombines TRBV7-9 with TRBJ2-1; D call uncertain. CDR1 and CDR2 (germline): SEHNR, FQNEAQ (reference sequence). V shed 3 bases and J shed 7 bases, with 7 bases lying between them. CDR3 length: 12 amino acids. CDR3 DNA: TGTGCCAGCAGCTTCGGCCAGAATGAGCAGTTCTTC. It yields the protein CASSFGQNEQFF.

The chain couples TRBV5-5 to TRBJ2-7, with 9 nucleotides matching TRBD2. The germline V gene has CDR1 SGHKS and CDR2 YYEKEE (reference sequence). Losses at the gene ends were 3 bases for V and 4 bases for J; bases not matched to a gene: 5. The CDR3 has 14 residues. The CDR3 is CASSSGTSWYEQYF. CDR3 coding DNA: TGTGCCAGCAGCTCCGGGACTAGCTGGTACGAGCAGTACTTC. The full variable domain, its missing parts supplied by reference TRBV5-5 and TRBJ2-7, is DAGVTQSPTHLIKTRGQQVTLRCSPISGHKSVSWYQQVLGQGPQFIFQYYEKEERGRGNFPDRFSARQFPNYSSELNVNALLLGDSALYLCASSSGTSWYEQYFGPGTRLTVT.

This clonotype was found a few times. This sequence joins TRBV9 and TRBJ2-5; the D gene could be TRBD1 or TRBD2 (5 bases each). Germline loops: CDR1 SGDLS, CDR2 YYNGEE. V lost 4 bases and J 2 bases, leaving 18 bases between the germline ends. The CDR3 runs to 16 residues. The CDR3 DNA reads TGTGCCAGCAGCTCTGCCTCCGGGGCCTTACAAGAGACCCAGTACTTC. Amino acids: CASSSASGALQETQYF.

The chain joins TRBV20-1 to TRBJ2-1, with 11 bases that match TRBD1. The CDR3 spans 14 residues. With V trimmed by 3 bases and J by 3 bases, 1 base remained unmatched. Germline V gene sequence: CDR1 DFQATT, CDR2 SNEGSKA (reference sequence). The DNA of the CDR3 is TGCAGTGCTAGGGGGACAGGGGGCTACAATGAGCAGTTCTTC. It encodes CSARGTGGYNEQFF.

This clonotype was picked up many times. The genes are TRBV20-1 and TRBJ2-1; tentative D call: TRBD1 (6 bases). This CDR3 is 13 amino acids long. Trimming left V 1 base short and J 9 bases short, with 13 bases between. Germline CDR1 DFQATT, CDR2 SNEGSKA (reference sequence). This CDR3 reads CSARGNGDTEQFF. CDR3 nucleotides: TGCAGTGCTAGAGGTAATGGGGACACTGAGCAGTTCTTC.

CDR3 sequence (DNA): TGTGCCAGCCACAGCGGAGATACGCAGTATTTT. Its protein is CASHSGDTQYF. V usage is TRBV3-1 and J usage is TRBJ2-3; D is perhaps TRBD2 (5 bases). Trimming stripped 8 bases from V and 5 bases from J, with 8 bases between. Germline lookup yields CDR1 LGHDT and CDR2 YNNKEL (reference sequence). The CDR3 covers 11 residues.